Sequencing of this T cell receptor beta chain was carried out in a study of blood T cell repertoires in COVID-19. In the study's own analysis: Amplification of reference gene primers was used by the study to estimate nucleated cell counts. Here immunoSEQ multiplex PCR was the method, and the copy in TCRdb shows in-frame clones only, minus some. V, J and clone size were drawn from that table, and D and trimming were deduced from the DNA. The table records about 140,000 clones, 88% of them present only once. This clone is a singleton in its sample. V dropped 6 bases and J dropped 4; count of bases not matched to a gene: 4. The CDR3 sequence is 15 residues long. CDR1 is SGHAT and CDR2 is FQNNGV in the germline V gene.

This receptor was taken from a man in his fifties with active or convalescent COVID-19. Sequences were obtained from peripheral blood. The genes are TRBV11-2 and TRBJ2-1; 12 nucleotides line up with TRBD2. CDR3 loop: CASRRTSGAYNEQFF. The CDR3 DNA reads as TGTGCCAGCAGAAGGACTAGCGGGGCATACAATGAGCAGTTCTTC. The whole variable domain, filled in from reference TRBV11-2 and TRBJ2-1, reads EAGVAQSPRYKIIEKRQSVAFWCNPISGHATLYWYQQILGQGPKLLIQFQNNGVVDDSQLPKDRFSAERLKGVDSTLKIQPAKLEDSAVYLCASRRTSGAYNEQFFGPGTRLTVL.